Listed here is a single T cell receptor (beta chain). The Seattle site enrolled patients during active infection and followed them longitudinally. CDR1 is SGHTA and CDR2 is FQGNSA in the germline V gene. The ends were cut back, 3 bases at V and 0 bases at J, with 6 bases in the middle. The CDR3 consists of 15 residues. The source of the sample is a study of blood T cell repertoires in COVID-19. Turning to the study itself: Researchers got acute and convalescent COVID-19 samples from the United States, Italy and Spain.

Per the authors' pipeline: Estimation of nucleated cell counts relied on the amplification of reference gene primers. Sequenced by immunoSEQ multiplex PCR; TCRdb stores in-frame clones only, minus some. For V, J and clone size, that table is used; D and trimming come from the DNA. The sample records about 150,000 clones, about 85% being singletons. The chain combines TRBV7-2 with TRBJ2-6, with D maybe TRBD1 (6 bases). Sequencing was done on a sample of peripheral blood. The TCR comes from a man aged 55 to 70 with COVID-19, enrolled during active disease. This chain's CDR3 is CASSLGHSGANVLTF. CDR3 in DNA: TGTGCCAGCAGCTTGGGACACTCTGGGGCCAACGTCCTGACTTTC. Complete variable domain (other parts from reference TRBV7-2 and TRBJ2-6): GAGVSQSPSNKVTEKGKDVELRCDPISGHTALYWYRQSLGQGLEFLIYFQGNSAPDKSGLPSDRFSAERTGGSVSTLTIQRTQQEDSAVYLCASSLGHSGANVLTFGAGSRLTVL.